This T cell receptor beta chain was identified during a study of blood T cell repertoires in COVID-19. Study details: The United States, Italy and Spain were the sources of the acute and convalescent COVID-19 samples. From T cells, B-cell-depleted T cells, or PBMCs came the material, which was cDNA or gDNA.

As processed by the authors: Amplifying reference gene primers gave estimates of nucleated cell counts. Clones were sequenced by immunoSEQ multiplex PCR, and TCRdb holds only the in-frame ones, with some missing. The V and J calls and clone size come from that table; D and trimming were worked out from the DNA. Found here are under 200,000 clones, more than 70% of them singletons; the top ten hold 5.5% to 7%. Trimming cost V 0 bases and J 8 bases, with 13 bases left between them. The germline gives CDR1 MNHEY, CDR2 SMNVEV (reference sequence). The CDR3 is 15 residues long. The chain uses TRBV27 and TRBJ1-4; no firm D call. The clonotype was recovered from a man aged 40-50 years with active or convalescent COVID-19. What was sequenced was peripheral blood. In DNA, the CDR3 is TGTGCCAGCAGTTTATCACGAGGGTCTGGCGAAAAACTGTTTTTT. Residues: CASSLSRGSGEKLFF.